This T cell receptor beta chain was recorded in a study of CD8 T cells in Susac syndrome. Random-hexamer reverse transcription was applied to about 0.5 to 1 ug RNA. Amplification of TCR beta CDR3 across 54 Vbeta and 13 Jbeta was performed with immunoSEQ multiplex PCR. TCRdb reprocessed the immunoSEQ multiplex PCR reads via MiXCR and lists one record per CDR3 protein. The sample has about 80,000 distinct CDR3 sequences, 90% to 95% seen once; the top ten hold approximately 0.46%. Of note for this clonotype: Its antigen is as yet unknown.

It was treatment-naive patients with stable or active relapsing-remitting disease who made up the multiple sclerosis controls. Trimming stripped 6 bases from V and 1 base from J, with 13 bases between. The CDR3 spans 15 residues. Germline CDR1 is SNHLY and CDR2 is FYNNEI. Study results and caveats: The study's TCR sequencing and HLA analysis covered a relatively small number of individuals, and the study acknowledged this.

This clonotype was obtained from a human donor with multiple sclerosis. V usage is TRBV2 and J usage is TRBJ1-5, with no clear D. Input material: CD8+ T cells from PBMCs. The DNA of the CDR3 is TGTGCCAGCAGAGGGTCCCCAAGGAGCAATCAGCCCCAGCATTTT. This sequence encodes CASRGSPRSNQPQHF.